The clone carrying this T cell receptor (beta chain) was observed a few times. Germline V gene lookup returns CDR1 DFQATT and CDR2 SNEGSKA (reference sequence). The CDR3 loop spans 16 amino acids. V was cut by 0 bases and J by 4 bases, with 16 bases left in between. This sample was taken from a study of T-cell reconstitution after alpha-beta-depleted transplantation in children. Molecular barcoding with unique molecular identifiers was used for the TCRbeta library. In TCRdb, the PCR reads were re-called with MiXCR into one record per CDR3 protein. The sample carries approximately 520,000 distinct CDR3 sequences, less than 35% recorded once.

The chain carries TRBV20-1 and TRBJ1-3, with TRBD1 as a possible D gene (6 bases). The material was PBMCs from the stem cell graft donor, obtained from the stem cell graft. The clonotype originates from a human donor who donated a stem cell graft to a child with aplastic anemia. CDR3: CSARDSRGKEGNTIYF. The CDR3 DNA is TGCAGTGCTAGAGACTCAAGGGGGAAGGAGGGAAACACCATATATTTT.